The 27 T cell receptor beta chains given below trace back to one sample, sequenced in a study of blood T cell repertoires in COVID-19. Clones were read by immunoSEQ multiplex PCR, and TCRdb kept only the in-frame ones, dropping some. The table lists approximately 280,000 clones, around 88% of them singletons. Source material: peripheral blood. All receptors derive from a middle-aged man with acute or convalescent COVID-19.

The chain joins TRBV20-1 to TRBJ1-2; D not resolved. Trimming left V 8 bases short and J 6 bases short, with 10 bases between. Germline loops: CDR1 DFQATT, CDR2 SNEGSKA (reference sequence). The CDR3 covers 10 residues. DNA for the CDR3: TGCAGTAGCTGGAGGAATGGCTACACCTTC. Protein sequence: CSSWRNGYTF.

This sequence joins TRBV5-1 and TRBJ2-2; 7 bases are shared with TRBD1. The germline CDR1 and CDR2 sequences are SGHRS and YFSETQ. The CDR3 extends over 17 amino acids. J was trimmed by 6 bases and V by 3 bases; bases with no gene match: 14. CDR3 sequence reads: CASSSTPGGGVAGELFF. DNA for the CDR3: TGCGCCAGCAGCTCGACCCCAGGGGGTGGGGTAGCCGGGGAGCTGTTTTTT.

The genes are TRBV19 and TRBJ1-1, with 7 nucleotides matching TRBD1. Germline loops: CDR1 LNHDA, CDR2 SQIVND (reference sequence). Losses at the gene ends were 5 bases for V and 1 base for J; bases not matched to a gene: 7. This CDR3 is built from 15 residues. The CDR3 here is CASSVVQGWNTEAFF. CDR3 in DNA: TGTGCCAGTAGTGTTGTACAGGGGTGGAACACTGAAGCTTTCTTT.

This chain connects TRBV24-1 to TRBJ2-3; D is possibly TRBD1 (5 bases). Per the germline V gene, CDR1 is KGHDR and CDR2 is SFDVKD. The CDR3 spans 16 residues. Trimming cost V 5 bases and J 1 base, with 15 bases left between them. CDR3 residues: CATSALSGRGTDTQYF. Written as DNA, the CDR3 is TGTGCCACCAGTGCCCTGTCCGGCAGGGGCACAGATACGCAGTATTTT.

The rearrangement uses TRBV2 and TRBJ1-1, with 11 nucleotides matching TRBD1. Germline V lookup: CDR1 SNHLY, CDR2 FYNNEI. V trimming: 7 bases; J trimming: 10 bases; junction bases outside the gene matches: 8. The CDR3 is 13 amino acids. The CDR3 protein is CASIWTGGLGAFF. For the CDR3, the DNA is TGTGCCAGCATCTGGACAGGGGGCTTGGGAGCTTTCTTT.

This clone was seen just once. This chain links TRBV18 with TRBJ1-2, with TRBD1 as a possible D gene (6 bases). Germline CDR1 reads KGHSH; CDR2 reads LQKENI. This CDR3 spans 13 amino acids. The V end was cut by 2 bases, the J end by 4 bases, with 8 bases between. CDR3 nucleotide sequence: TGTGCCAGCTCACCAGGACAGATCTATGGCTACACCTTC. Protein sequence: CASSPGQIYGYTF.

J is TRBJ1-2 and V is TRBV30, with D perhaps matching TRBD1 (5 bases). V dropped 4 bases and J dropped 4 bases, with 19 bases sitting between them. The CDR3 consists of 15 residues. Germline assignment: CDR1 GTSNPN and CDR2 SVGIG (reference sequence). Here the CDR3 DNA reads TGTGCCTGGATAGATCGACGGGGGTTCAGCTATGGCTACACCTTC. It codes for CAWIDRRGFSYGYTF.

This chain joins TRBV11-1 and TRBJ2-7; 9 nucleotides align to TRBD1. The J segment lost 10 bases and the V segment lost 0 bases, leaving 4 bases of the junction unmatched. Germline V gene sequence: CDR1 SGHAT, CDR2 FQDESV (reference sequence). The CDR3 is 13 amino acids. CDR3 DNA sequence: TGTGCCAGCAGCTTAGCCCCGGGACAGGGCCAGTACTTC. Its protein is CASSLAPGQGQYF.

This chain uses TRBV19 with TRBJ2-7; D not resolved. The CDR3 spans 14 residues. V dropped 3 bases and J dropped 1 base, with 10 bases sitting between them. CDR1 LNHDA and CDR2 SQIVND come from the germline V gene (reference sequence). The CDR3 is CASSIRHRSYEQYF. CDR3 nucleotides: TGTGCCAGTAGTATTCGACACAGATCCTACGAGCAGTACTTC.

The chain joins TRBV30 to TRBJ2-1; TRBD2 matches 8 bases. The CDR3 is 14 residues long. CDR1 is GTSNPN and CDR2 is SVGIG in the germline V gene (reference sequence). V was clipped by 3 bases and J by 2 bases; unmatched bases: 3. CDR3 nucleotide sequence: TGTGCCTGGAGCCGGGGGGGAACCTACAATGAGCAGTTCTTC. The encoded protein is CAWSRGGTYNEQFF.

The genes are TRBV5-8 and TRBJ1-2; D remains ambiguous. CDR1 and CDR2 (germline): SGHTS, YDEGEE. V gave up 0 bases and J gave up 8 bases, with 20 bases separating them. This CDR3 is 16 amino acids long. The DNA for the CDR3 is TGTGCCAGCAGCTTGGGGTCCGGACGGCGACTAGAAGGCTACACCTTC. This sequence encodes CASSLGSGRRLEGYTF.

This chain connects TRBV5-1 to TRBJ1-5; perhaps TRBD1 as D (6 bases). The V end was cut by 4 bases, the J end by 5 bases, with 13 bases between. Germline V gene sequence: CDR1 SGHRS, CDR2 YFSETQ. The CDR3 has 14 residues. The CDR3 protein is CASSPGAGDQPQHF. The CDR3 nucleotides read TGCGCCAGCAGCCCAGGAGCAGGGGATCAGCCCCAGCATTTT.

This clone has just one count. The chain has TRBV19 and TRBJ2-7; 9 bases are shared with TRBD1. Germline CDR1 and CDR2: LNHDA and SQIVND (reference sequence). Trimming at V came to 5 bases and at J to 4 bases, leaving 6 bases not matched to a gene. This CDR3 spans 14 amino acids. The CDR3 coding sequence is TGTGCCAGTAGTTCGACAGGGGGAAGGTACGAGCAGTACTTC. It encodes CASSSTGGRYEQYF.

The gene calls are TRBV19 and TRBJ2-3; D is perhaps TRBD2 (6 bases). Trimming took off 5 bases at V and 6 bases at J, with 15 bases between the two ends. Germline V gene data show CDR1 as LNHDA and CDR2 as SQIVND (reference sequence). The CDR3 is 14 amino acids. DNA of the CDR3: TGTGCCAGTAGTCCCCGGAGGGGTGGGGATACGCAGTATTTT. Residues: CASSPRRGGDTQYF.

The V call is TRBV5-1, the J call TRBJ1-6, with 8 nucleotides matching TRBD1. Germline V gene sequence: CDR1 SGHRS, CDR2 YFSETQ. V lost 5 bases and J lost 10; bases outside the gene matches: 8. The CDR3 is 14 residues long. Here the CDR3 DNA reads TGCGCCAGCAGTTCTGGACAGGGAGACTCACCCCTCCACTTT. It codes for CASSSGQGDSPLHF.

The chain has TRBV2 and TRBJ2-7; 7 bases align to TRBD2. Losses at the gene ends were 6 bases for V and 6 bases for J; bases not matched to a gene: 5. The germline gives CDR1 SNHLY, CDR2 FYNNEI. This CDR3 has 12 residues. The CDR3 nucleotides read TGTGCCAGCAGAGCACTAGCGAGCGAGCAGTACTTC. Translating gives CASRALASEQYF.

The V gene is TRBV2, the J gene TRBJ1-1; TRBD1 might be the D (5 bases). The germline V gene encodes CDR1 SNHLY and CDR2 FYNNEI. The CDR3 runs 15 residues. Trimming took 5 bases from V and 2 from J, leaving 15 bases between them. CDR3 coding DNA: TGTGCCAGCAGTCGCTCAGGGAGGGTCAACACTGAAGCTTTCTTT. Translating gives CASSRSGRVNTEAFF.

CDR3 sequence: CASNPGQGGNTIYF. CDR3 sequence (DNA): TGTGCCTCAAATCCGGGACAGGGAGGAAACACCATATATTTT. The chain has TRBV12-5 and TRBJ1-3; 9 nucleotides align to TRBD1. This CDR3 is 14 amino acids long. Germline-derived CDR1 and CDR2 are LGHNT and FRNRAP.

The rearrangement links TRBV19 to TRBJ1-6; 7 nucleotides align to TRBD1. V gave up 1 base and J gave up 5 bases; unmatched junction bases: 2. This CDR3 comprises 15 residues. CDR1 and CDR2 (germline): LNHDA, SQIVND (reference sequence). The CDR3 DNA is TGTGCCAGTAGTATAGCGGGACAGAATAATTCACCCCTCCACTTT. Translated: CASSIAGQNNSPLHF.

A few counts support this clone. V and J are TRBV18 and TRBJ1-2; TRBD1 is a possible D gene (5 bases). Germline assignment: CDR1 KGHSH and CDR2 LQKENI. This CDR3 region has 14 residues. V was cut by 2 bases and J by 8 bases, with 15 bases left in between. The CDR3 region is CASSPNRDAGGYTF. The CDR3 DNA reads TGTGCCAGCTCACCAAACCGGGACGCGGGGGGCTACACCTTC. Full variable domain (outside the CDR3, taken from reference TRBV18 and TRBJ1-2): NAGVMQNPRHLVRRRGQEARLRCSPMKGHSHVYWYRQLPEEGLKFMVYLQKENIIDESGMPKERFSAEFPKEGPSILRIQQVVRGDSAAYFCASSPNRDAGGYTFGSGTRLTVV.

J is TRBJ2-7 and V is TRBV3-1 (or the pseudogene TRBV3-2), with 7 bases that match TRBD2. Per the germline V gene, CDR1 is LGHDT and CDR2 is YNNKEL (reference sequence). The CDR3 length is 15 residues. V trimming: 0 bases; J trimming: 5 bases; junction bases outside the gene matches: 7. CDR3 bases: TGTGCCAGCAGCCAAGATAGCCTCGCGGGAGACGAGCAGTACTTC. This sequence encodes CASSQDSLAGDEQYF.

The rearrangement uses TRBV7-8 and TRBJ2-1; TRBD1 matches at 7 bases. The CDR3 consists of 17 residues. Germline CDR1 SGHVS, CDR2 FQNEAQ. Trimming removed 3 bases from V and 0 bases from J; junction bases left unmatched: 8. The CDR3 sequence: CASSFNPGTASYNEQFF. The DNA for the CDR3 is TGTGCCAGCAGCTTCAACCCAGGGACAGCCTCCTACAATGAGCAGTTCTTC. Full variable domain (remainder filled in from reference TRBV7-8 and TRBJ2-1): GAGVSQSPRYKVAKRGQDVALRCDPISGHVSLFWYQQALGQGPEFLTYFQNEAQLDKSGLPSDRFFAERPEGSVSTLKIQRTQQEDSAVYLCASSFNPGTASYNEQFFGPGTRLTVL.

The chain has TRBV2 and TRBJ1-2; TRBD1 is a possible D gene (6 bases). V lost 5 bases to trimming and J lost 4 bases, with 17 bases between them. In germline, CDR1 is SNHLY, CDR2 FYNNEI. The CDR3 length is 15 residues. As DNA, the CDR3 is TGTGCCAGCAGTCTCATAAGCGAAGGGGGCTATGGCTACACCTTC. Amino acid sequence: CASSLISEGGYGYTF.

The chain combines TRBV7-2 with TRBJ1-5; no reliable D call. The germline CDR1 and CDR2 sequences are SGHTA and FQGNSA. V was pared by 5 bases and J by 5 bases, with 16 bases between. The CDR3 length is 15 residues. The CDR3 nucleotides read TGTGCCAGCAGCACCCAGACATTGAATGATCAGCCCCAGCATTTT. Translating gives CASSTQTLNDQPQHF.

The chain is built from TRBV12-3 or TRBV12-4 and TRBJ2-4; unclear D gene. The CDR3 extends over 12 amino acids. The V and J ends lost 7 bases and 8 bases respectively, with 12 bases between them. CDR3 loop: CASTDGEDIQYF. The CDR3 region has the DNA TGTGCCAGCACAGACGGAGAGGACATTCAGTACTTC.

Concerning this clone: Other DNA sequences of this sample code for an identical CDR3. J is TRBJ2-1 and V is TRBV5-4, with a possible D match to TRBD1 (5 bases). Germline V gene data show CDR1 as SGHNT and CDR2 as YYREEE (reference sequence). V lost 0 bases and J 10 bases, leaving 8 bases between the germline ends. The CDR3 sequence is 12 residues long. DNA for the CDR3: TGTGCCAGCAGCTTGGGTAGGGGAGAGCAGTTCTTC. This codes for CASSLGRGEQFF.

The chain couples TRBV5-1 to TRBJ1-1; the D gene is possibly TRBD1 (6 bases). The germline gives CDR1 SGHRS, CDR2 YFSETQ. The CDR3 is 16 amino acids. V gave up 4 bases and J gave up 1 base, with 17 bases separating them. As DNA, the CDR3 is TGCGCCAGCAGCGTACTCTCACAGGGTTCGAACACTGAAGCTTTCTTT. Protein sequence: CASSVLSQGSNTEAFF.